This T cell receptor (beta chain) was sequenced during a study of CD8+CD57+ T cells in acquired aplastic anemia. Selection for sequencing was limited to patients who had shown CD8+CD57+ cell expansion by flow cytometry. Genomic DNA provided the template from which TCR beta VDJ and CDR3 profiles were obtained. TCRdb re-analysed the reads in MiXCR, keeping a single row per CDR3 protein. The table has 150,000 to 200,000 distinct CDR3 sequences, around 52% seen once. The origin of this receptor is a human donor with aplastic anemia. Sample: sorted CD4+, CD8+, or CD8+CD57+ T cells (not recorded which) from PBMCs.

CDR3 loop: CASSLTGIGYEQYF. The DNA for the CDR3 is TGTGCCAGCAGTTTGACAGGGATTGGCTACGAGCAGTACTTC. The chain joins TRBV2 to TRBJ2-7, with 7 bases aligning to TRBD1. The length of the CDR3 is 14 residues. Germline trimming cut 5 bases from V and 3 bases from J; bases unmatched to any gene: 7. Germline assignment: CDR1 SNHLY and CDR2 FYNNEI.